A single sample is the source of the 6 T cell receptor beta chains below, sequenced in a study of T cell changes during pregnancy in multiple sclerosis. Method: immunoSEQ multiplex PCR; TCRdb's copy keeps in-frame clones and lacks some. The sample has under 60,000 clones, 85% to 95% seen once; the top ten hold around 0.25%. Specimen: CD4+ T cells from peripheral blood mononuclear cells, collected in the third trimester of pregnancy. These receptors all stem from a female donor with multiple sclerosis, enrolled in a pregnancy study.

The rearrangement uses TRBV27 and TRBJ2-7, with 9 bases fitting TRBD1. Germline trimming cut 5 bases from V and 4 bases from J; bases unmatched to any gene: 6. Germline CDR1 MNHEY, CDR2 SMNVEV (reference sequence). The CDR3 length is 14 residues. CDR3 DNA sequence: TGTGCCAGCAGTGAAGGACAGGGGATGTACGAGCAGTACTTC. As protein: CASSEGQGMYEQYF.

V is TRBV29-1 and J is TRBJ1-3; D is possibly TRBD1 (5 bases). The germline CDR1 and CDR2 sequences are SQVTM and ANQGSEA. V gave up 3 bases and J gave up 0 bases, with 21 bases separating them. This CDR3 region has 18 residues. The chain's CDR3 is CSVEFKQVGGGSGNTIYF. CDR3 DNA sequence: TGCAGCGTTGAGTTTAAACAGGTGGGCGGCGGCTCTGGAAACACCATATATTTT. Filled out from reference TRBV29-1 and TRBJ1-3, the complete variable domain reads SAVISQKPSRDICQRGTSLTIQCQVDSQVTMMFWYRQQPGQSLTLIATANQGSEATYESGFVIDKFPISRPNLTFSTLTVSNMSPEDSSIYLCSVEFKQVGGGSGNTIYFGEGSWLTVV.

In DNA form, the CDR3 reads TGTGCCAGCAGCCCACTGCGAGAGACTAGCGGGGGGCAATACAATGAGCAGTTCTTC. It yields the protein CASSPLRETSGGQYNEQFF. This chain connects TRBV7-9 to TRBJ2-1, with 13 bases lining up with TRBD2. Germline V gene sequence: CDR1 SEHNR, CDR2 FQNEAQ (reference sequence). The length of the CDR3 is 19 residues. The ends lost 5 bases at V and 4 bases at J; junction bases unmatched: 14.

This clone was counted a single time. The chain joins TRBV23-1 to TRBJ1-5; D is unresolved. TRBV23-1 is classed as an ORF, of uncertain function. The length of the CDR3 is 13 residues. Trimming took 3 bases from V and 9 from J, leaving 12 bases between them. The CDR3 nucleotides read TGCGCCAGCAGTCAGCGATACCCGGGGCCCCAGCATTTT. It translates to CASSQRYPGPQHF.

The rearrangement links TRBV4-2 to TRBJ2-7; unclear D gene. The CDR3 is 14 residues long. The germline CDR1 and CDR2 sequences are LGHNA and YNFKEQ. The V end lost 0 bases, the J end lost 3 bases, and 9 bases lay between the germline ends. The CDR3 reads CASSQEAGVYEQYF. In DNA form, the CDR3 reads TGTGCCAGCAGCCAAGAAGCTGGAGTCTACGAGCAGTACTTC.

The gene calls are TRBV28 and TRBJ1-2; D ambiguous. Trimming cost V 2 bases and J 3 bases, with 7 bases left between them. Looked up from germline, CDR1 is MDHEN and CDR2 is SYDVKM. This CDR3 is 13 amino acids long. CDR3 residues: CASSLGSDYGYTF. CDR3 sequence (DNA): TGTGCCAGCAGTTTAGGCAGCGACTATGGCTACACCTTC.